Presented here are 9 T cell receptor beta chains from one specimen sequenced in a study of breast tumors, draining lymph nodes, adjacent tissues. TCRdb re-called the multiplex PCR reads through MiXCR, storing one row per CDR3 protein. The sample consists of 150,000 to 200,000 distinct CDR3 sequences, roughly a third of them appearing once. Breast cancer patients provided tissue from their axillary draining lymph nodes. Specimen: axillary lymph node tissue. Receptor source: a female donor with breast cancer. Some clones in this sample may be carry-over from other donors' samples.

This clonotype has a count of ten or more. This chain links TRBV6-5 with TRBJ2-7, with D possibly matching TRBD2 (5 bases). Trimming shortened V by 5 bases and J by 6 bases, and 14 bases separated the two germline ends. CDR1 MNHEY and CDR2 SVGAGI come from the germline V gene. This CDR3 comprises 13 residues. CDR3 in DNA: TGTGCCAGCAGTCGGACTCAACTTTCCGAGCAGTACTTC. Its protein product is CASSRTQLSEQYF.

This clonotype occurred many times. This chain uses TRBV30 with TRBJ2-7; D is ambiguous. CDR3 length equals 11 residues. Germline values: CDR1 GTSNPN, CDR2 SVGIG (reference sequence). Between the trimmed V and J ends, which lost 3 bases and 0 bases, there was a span of 3 bases. DNA of the CDR3: TGTGCCTGGAGGGACTCCTACGAGCAGTACTTC. This translates into CAWRDSYEQYF.

Ten or more counts support this clonotype. CDR3 sequence (DNA): TGTGCCAGCAGTTTGGGGACAGCCTCCTACGAGCAGTACTTC. Its translation: CASSLGTASYEQYF. The rearrangement uses TRBV12-3 or TRBV12-4 and TRBJ2-7, with 7 bases aligning to TRBD1. Losses at the gene ends were 3 bases for V and 0 bases for J; bases not matched to a gene: 2. The CDR3 has 14 amino acids.

With respect to this clonotype: A junction end diverges from the germline sequence, so it may reflect a read error. The chain has TRBV7-6 and TRBJ2-1; 9 positions match TRBD2. Germline V gene data show CDR1 as SGHVS and CDR2 as FNYEAQ. The CDR3 has 15 residues. This CDR3 is CASSLGGRAYNEQSF. The CDR3 region has the DNA TGTGCCAGCAGCTTAGGCGGGAGGGCCTACAATGAGCAGTCCTTC.

This clonotype was seen a handful of times. This sequence may be a read error, since a much larger clone differs from it by one base. The chain links TRBV7-2 to TRBJ2-7, with 9 bases aligning to TRBD1. The V gene's germline CDR1 is SGHTA and CDR2 FQGNSA. This CDR3 is 15 amino acids long. CDR3 amino acids: CASSKDRDRVYEQHF. In DNA form, the CDR3 reads TGTGCCAGCAGCAAAGACCGGGACAGGGTATACGAGCAGCACTTC.

This clonotype was recorded many times. The chain uses TRBV20-1 and TRBJ1-5; tentatively, D is TRBD1 (5 bases). CDR3 length: 13 residues. The germline gives CDR1 DFQATT, CDR2 SNEGSKA (reference sequence). Trimming took off 2 bases at V and 6 bases at J, with 11 bases between the two ends. DNA for the CDR3: TGCAGTGCTAGAAGACAGCTGGGTCAGCCCCAGCATTTT. This encodes CSARRQLGQPQHF.

The chain carries TRBV6-6 and TRBJ1-1, with 8 bases that match TRBD1. CDR1 is MNHNY and CDR2 is SVGAGI in the germline V gene (reference sequence). J lost 1 base, V lost 4 bases, and 5 bases had no gene match. The CDR3 sequence is 15 residues long. CDR3: CASSFPQGANTEAFF. CDR3 nucleotide sequence: TGTGCCAGCAGTTTCCCTCAGGGGGCGAACACTGAAGCTTTCTTT.

This clonotype was picked up many times. This chain uses TRBV7-9 with TRBJ1-2; TRBD1 matches 8 bases. The germline V gene encodes CDR1 SEHNR and CDR2 FQNEAQ (reference sequence). CDR3 length: 14 residues. V lost 4 bases, J lost 8 bases, and 9 bases stayed unmatched. The CDR3 DNA is TGTGCCAGCAGCTCCGAACCAAACAGGGGGGGCTACACCTTC. This encodes CASSSEPNRGGYTF. The complete variable domain, with remaining parts taken from reference TRBV7-9 and TRBJ1-2, reads DTGVSQNPRHKITKRGQNVTFRCDPISEHNRLYWYRQTLGQGPEFLTYFQNEAQLEKSRLLSDRFSAERPKGSFSTLEIQRTEQGDSAMYLCASSSEPNRGGYTFGSGTRLTVV.

This clonotype was observed at least ten times. The V call is TRBV29-1, the J call TRBJ2-1, with D possibly matching TRBD1 (6 bases). The germline V and J ends were trimmed by 3 bases and 3 bases, with 15 bases remaining between them. There are 15 residues in the CDR3. In germline, CDR1 is SQVTM, CDR2 ANQGSEA. CDR3 protein: CSVDLAQGSYNEQFF. The DNA of the CDR3 is TGCAGCGTTGATCTAGCACAGGGAAGCTACAATGAGCAGTTCTTC.